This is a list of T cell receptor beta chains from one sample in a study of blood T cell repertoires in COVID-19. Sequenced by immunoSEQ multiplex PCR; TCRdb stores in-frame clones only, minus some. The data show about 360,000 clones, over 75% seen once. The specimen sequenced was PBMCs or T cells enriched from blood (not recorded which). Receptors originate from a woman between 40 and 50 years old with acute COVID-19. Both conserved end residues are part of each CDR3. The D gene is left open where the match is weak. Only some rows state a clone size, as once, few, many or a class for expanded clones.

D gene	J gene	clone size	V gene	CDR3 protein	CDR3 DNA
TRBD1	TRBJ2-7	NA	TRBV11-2	CASSLRTGGLYEQYF	TGTGCCAGCAGCTTAAGGACAGGGGGTCTCTACGAGCAGTACTTC
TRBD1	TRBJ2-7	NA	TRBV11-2	CASSPRRWTGGFDEQYF	TGTGCCAGCAGCCCCCGAAGGTGGACAGGGGGCTTCGACGAGCAGTACTTC
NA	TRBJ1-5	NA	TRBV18	CASSRDTPPNNQPQHF	TGTGCCAGCTCACGGGACACACCGCCGAACAATCAGCCCCAGCATTTT
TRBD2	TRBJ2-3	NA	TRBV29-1	CSVIKLAGGADTQYF	TGCAGCGTAATTAAGCTAGCGGGCGGGGCAGATACGCAGTATTTT
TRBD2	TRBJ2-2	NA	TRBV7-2	CASSSLAAPNTGELFF	TGTGCCAGCAGCTCCCTAGCGGCGCCGAACACCGGGGAGCTGTTTTTT
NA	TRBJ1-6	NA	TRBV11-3	CASSYTGNSPLHF	TGTGCCAGCAGCTATACAGGGAATTCACCCCTCCACTTT
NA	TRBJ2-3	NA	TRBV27	CASQIADTQYF	TGTGCCAGCCAAATAGCAGATACGCAGTATTTT
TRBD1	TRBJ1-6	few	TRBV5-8	CASSLRTGGNSPLHF	TGTGCCAGCAGCTTGCGGACAGGGGGTAATTCACCCCTCCACTTT
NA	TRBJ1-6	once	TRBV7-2	CASSLDRNSPLHF	TGTGCCAGCAGCTTAGATCGTAATTCACCCCTCCACTTT
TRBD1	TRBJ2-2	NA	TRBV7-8	CASSPPLGTGDSGELFF	TGTGCCAGCAGCCCGCCGCTGGGGACAGGGGATTCCGGGGAGCTGTTTTTT
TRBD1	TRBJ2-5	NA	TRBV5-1	CASRAQGAEGETQYF	TGCGCCAGCAGGGCACAGGGGGCAGAGGGAGAGACCCAGTACTTC
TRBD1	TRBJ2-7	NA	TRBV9	CASSVGQGRYEQYF	TGTGCCAGCAGCGTGGGACAGGGGAGGTACGAGCAGTACTTC
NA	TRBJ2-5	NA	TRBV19	CASRGGEPGRQETQYF	TGTGCCAGTAGAGGGGGGGAACCTGGAAGGCAAGAGACCCAGTACTTC
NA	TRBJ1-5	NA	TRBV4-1	CASSQDWSRGNQPQHF	TGCGCCAGCAGCCAAGATTGGTCCCGGGGCAATCAGCCCCAGCATTTT
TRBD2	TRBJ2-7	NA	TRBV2	CASSEASGMYEQYF	TGTGCCAGCAGTGAAGCTAGCGGGATGTACGAGCAGTACTTC